This TCR beta chain was recorded in a study of primary melanoma T cells and metastatic recurrence (dated by TCRdb to 2018 to 2020). Background on the whole study: The cohort consisted of around 180 primary melanomas of stage T2 to T4, each more than 1 mm thick. Progression-free survival was the clinical outcome compared against the T-cell fraction measured by TCR beta sequencing. The sequencing-derived T-cell fraction was compared with histopathological grading of tumor-infiltrating lymphocytes. The study tested whether T-cell fraction and T-cell repertoire clonality in primary melanoma tumors predicted patient outcome.

Points the paper makes about the study in general: Tumor T-cell fraction was reported to predict progression-free survival independently of thickness, ulceration, mitotic rate and age. Reportedly, adding T-cell fraction to tumor thickness improved progression-free survival prediction more than adding any other histopathological variable did. The authors presented an effective T-cell-mediated antitumor response in primary melanoma only as a suggestion and not as a demonstrated mechanism. A T-cell fraction greater than 20% appeared to be protective whatever the ulceration status, mitotic rate or nodal disease.

The CDR3 contains 13 residues, cysteine and phenylalanine counted. The CDR3 DNA has 39 bases and is translated from base 1. CDR1 and CDR2 were assigned from the germline V gene as SGHTA and FQGNSA. V is shortened by 5 bases, J by 1 base, and the region joining them spans 9 bases. The protocol used for the library was the immunoSEQ multiplex PCR assay. High-throughput sequencing of the T-cell receptor beta chain was performed on primary melanoma tumor tissue. In the paper's pipeline: TCRB CDR3 sharing between samples and the distribution of insertions and deletions were included in the repertoire analyses. The predictive value of the T-cell fraction was ranked against histopathological variables by a gradient-boosted model. Sourced from immuneACCESS, this table was stored by TCRdb with only in-frame sequences that have V and J called. A share of the clones is absent; for the studies checked, an unresolved V gene accounts for under half, and the remainder has no known explanation. D and trimming come from the DNA, and the V and J calls and clone size come from that table. The sample data list over a thousand clones, and 77% of these were observed just once. Together, the top ten hold around a quarter of the sample.

Each patient's primary melanoma had been surgically resected and was viewed as potentially curable, though still at risk of metastatic recurrence. This clone was observed a handful of times. Its antigen is unknown. It has no much larger one-base neighbor in the sample; base qualities were not kept. The receptor's source is a human donor with melanoma. The chain is assembled from TRBV7-2 and TRBJ2-7; the best D guess is TRBD2, with 6 bases matching. Source material: melanoma tumor tissue. At the DNA level, the sequence is TGTGCCAGCAGCGAGGGACTGTCCTACGAGCAGTACTTC. Its amino acids are CASSEGLSYEQYF.